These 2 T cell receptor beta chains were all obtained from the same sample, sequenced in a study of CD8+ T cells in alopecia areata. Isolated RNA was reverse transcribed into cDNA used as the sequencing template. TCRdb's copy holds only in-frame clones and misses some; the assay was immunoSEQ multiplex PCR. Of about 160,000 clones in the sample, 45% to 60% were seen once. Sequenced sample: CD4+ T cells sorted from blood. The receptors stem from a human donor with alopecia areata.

This CDR3 reads CASSLPGLAGLLGGYEQYF. As DNA, the CDR3 is TGTGCCAGCAGCTTACCGGGACTAGCGGGATTACTGGGTGGATACGAGCAGTACTTC. This rearrangement joins TRBV7-8 to TRBJ2-7, with TRBD2 matching 13 bases. Looked up from germline, CDR1 is SGHVS and CDR2 is FQNEAQ. The CDR3 consists of 19 residues. Trimming removed 2 bases from V and 4 bases from J; junction bases left unmatched: 14.

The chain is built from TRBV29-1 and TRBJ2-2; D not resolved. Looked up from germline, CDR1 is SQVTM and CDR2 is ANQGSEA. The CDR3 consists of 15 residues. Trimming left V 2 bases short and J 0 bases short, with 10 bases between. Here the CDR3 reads CSVEFAYPNTGELFF. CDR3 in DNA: TGCAGCGTTGAATTCGCCTATCCGAACACCGGGGAGCTGTTTTTT.